Below are 14 T cell receptor beta chains sequenced from a single sample in a study of monozygotic twins with inflammatory bowel disease. TCRdb processed the 5' RACE reads again and assigns one entry to each CDR3 protein, with no DNA. This table holds some 150,000 distinct CDR3 sequences. What was sequenced was blood. Receptors were obtained from a human donor with ulcerative colitis or Crohn's disease, or a healthy co-twin of an affected twin (not recorded which).

This rearrangement joins TRBV20-1 to TRBJ2-1; TCRdb's D call of TRBD2 is untestable without DNA. The germline CDR1 and CDR2 sequences are DFQATT and SNEGSKA (reference sequence). This CDR3 is built from 14 residues. The CDR3 loop reads CSANGREIYNEQFF.

The chain is built from TRBV20-1 and TRBJ2-5; lacking DNA, the TRBD1 call made by TCRdb goes unchecked. The length of the CDR3 is 16 residues. Germline CDR1 reads DFQATT; CDR2 reads SNEGSKA (reference sequence). The chain's CDR3 is CSAFDSLQGSQETQYF.

The chain recombines TRBV18 with TRBJ2-1; TCRdb outputs TRBD2, but without DNA this stays unchecked. Germline values: CDR1 KGHSH, CDR2 LQKENI. The CDR3 loop spans 15 amino acids. CDR3: CASSPPILAYNEQFF.

This chain uses TRBV7-8 with TRBJ2-1. The CDR3 sequence is 12 residues long. Per the germline V gene, CDR1 is SGHVS and CDR2 is FQNEAQ. CDR3: CASSSDLNEQFF.

The V gene is TRBV6-2 or TRBV6-3, the J gene TRBJ2-3. The germline gives CDR1 MNHEY, CDR2 SVGEGT. The CDR3 is 13 amino acids. CDR3 residues: CASSLFGTDTQYF.

The chain is built from TRBV5-4 and TRBJ2-5. This CDR3 is built from 16 residues. CDR1 and CDR2 from the germline V gene are SGHNT and YYREEE (reference sequence). This CDR3 is CASSLEGTGHQETQYF.

This chain uses TRBV9 with TRBJ2-3; TCRdb proposes TRBD2, but this gene call is untestable without DNA. The CDR3 is 17 amino acids. The V gene's germline CDR1 is SGDLS and CDR2 YYNGEE. This CDR3 reads CASSARGTSGPTDTQYF.

The chain recombines TRBV9 with TRBJ2-2; TCRdb calls TRBD2, which cannot be checked without DNA. CDR3 size: 16 residues. Germline V gene data show CDR1 as SGDLS and CDR2 as YYNGEE. The CDR3 sequence: CASSVGMATNTGELFF.

The chain uses TRBV29-1 and TRBJ2-1; the D gene TCRdb calls, TRBD1, cannot be checked with no DNA. The CDR3 length is 15 residues. Germline V gives CDR1 SQVTM, CDR2 ANQGSEA. The CDR3 sequence is CSVAIQGVGGNEQFF.

The V and J genes are TRBV7-2 and TRBJ1-2. CDR1 and CDR2 from the germline V gene are SGHTA and FQGNSA. The CDR3 is 12 residues long. CDR3 region: CASSPHPEGYTF.

The rearrangement joins TRBV6-1 to TRBJ2-7; TCRdb selects TRBD1, and the lack of DNA leaves this call unchecked. From germline, CDR1 is MNHNS and CDR2 SASEGT. The CDR3 contains 16 residues. This CDR3 reads CASSEASVPGTYEQYF.

The chain couples TRBV4-3 to TRBJ2-4; the TCRdb D gene call, TRBD1, has no DNA to confirm it. This CDR3 is built from 15 residues. CDR1 LGHNA and CDR2 YSLEER come from the germline V gene. The CDR3 protein is CASSQSLGGGNIQYF.

The V and J genes are TRBV19 and TRBJ1-2; TCRdb selects TRBD1, and the lack of DNA leaves this call unchecked. The length of the CDR3 is 13 residues. Germline V lookup: CDR1 LNHDA, CDR2 SQIVND (reference sequence). The CDR3: CASSRGTDYGYTF.

The V gene is TRBV20-1, the J gene TRBJ2-7; as DNA is missing, the TRBD2 call by TCRdb cannot be tested. Germline-derived CDR1 and CDR2 are DFQATT and SNEGSKA (reference sequence). The CDR3 consists of 20 residues. The chain's CDR3 is CSARDERQTFSTSSTSGLYF.